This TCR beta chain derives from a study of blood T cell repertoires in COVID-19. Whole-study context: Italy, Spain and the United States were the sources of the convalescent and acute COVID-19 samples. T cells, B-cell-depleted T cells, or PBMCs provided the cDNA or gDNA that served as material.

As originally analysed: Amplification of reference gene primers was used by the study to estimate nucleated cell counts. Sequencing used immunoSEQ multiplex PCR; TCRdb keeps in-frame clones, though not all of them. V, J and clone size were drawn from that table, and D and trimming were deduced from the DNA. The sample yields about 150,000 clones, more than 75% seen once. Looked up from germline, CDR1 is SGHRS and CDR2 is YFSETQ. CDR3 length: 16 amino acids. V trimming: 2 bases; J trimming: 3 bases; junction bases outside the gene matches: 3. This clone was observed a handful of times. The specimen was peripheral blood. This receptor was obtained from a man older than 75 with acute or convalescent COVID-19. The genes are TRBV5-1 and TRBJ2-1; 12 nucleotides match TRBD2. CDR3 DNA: TGCGCCAGCAGCTTTCTAGCGGGGGGGAACTACAATGAGCAGTTCTTC. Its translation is CASSFLAGGNYNEQFF. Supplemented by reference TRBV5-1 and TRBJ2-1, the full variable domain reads KAGVTQTPRYLIKTRGQQVTLSCSPISGHRSVSWYQQTPGQGLQFLFEYFSETQRNKGNFPGRFSGRQFSNSRSEMNVSTLELGDSALYLCASSFLAGGNYNEQFFGPGTRLTVL.